This TCR beta chain is from a study of cytomegalovirus exposure and HLA in healthy donors. Both 60 Vbeta primers and 13 Jbeta primers went into the PCR. Produced via immunoSEQ multiplex PCR; TCRdb's table is partial and in-frame only. The table includes roughly 240,000 clones, about 85% detected once. The study, taken as a whole, reports: Some V segments could not be told apart, so they were left out, TRBV6-2 and TRBV6-3 among them.

Donors likely had unrecorded immune exposures despite being nominally healthy when sampled. V gave up 0 bases and J gave up 2 bases; unmatched junction bases: 1. This CDR3 is built from 16 residues. Germline lookup yields CDR1 SGDLS and CDR2 YYNGEE. Turning to this clone: The antigen remains unidentified.

The receptor was derived from a girl aged 2 to 9 in good health and CMV-seronegative. Input material: PBMCs. The chain has TRBV9 and TRBJ2-3; 12 nucleotides align to TRBD2. The CDR3 coding sequence is TGTGCCAGCAGCGTAGGGACTAGCGGGGCCACAGATACGCAGTATTTT. Amino acids: CASSVGTSGATDTQYF. The whole variable domain, remainder taken from reference TRBV9 and TRBJ2-3, is DSGVTQTPKHLITATGQRVTLRCSPRSGDLSVYWYQQSLDQGLQFLIQYYNGEERAKGNILERFSAQQFPDLHSELNLSSLELGDSALYFCASSVGTSGATDTQYFGPGTRLTVL.